This is a list of T cell receptor beta chains from one sample in a study of graft-versus-host responses after intestinal transplantation. Assay used: immunoSEQ multiplex PCR; TCRdb lists only in-frame clones, some missing. The data show about 78,000 clones, around 87% seen once. What these receptors recognize is not known. The sequencing used unstimulated CD8+ T cells sorted from spleen or lymph node cells, collected before transplant. The source is a human donor who was the organ donor for an intestinal transplant. CDR3s include the opening cysteine and the closing phenylalanine or tryptophan. A D gene is named only where the DNA matches it firmly. Rows may omit the clone size; those that give it use once, few, many or a size class.

clone_size: NA
v_call: TRBV5-4
d_call: NA
j_call: TRBJ1-4
cdr3_nt: TGTGCCAGCAGCTTGGACTCTGAAAAACTGTTTTTT
cdr3_aa: CASSLDSEKLFF

clone_size: once
v_call: TRBV4-1
d_call: NA
j_call: TRBJ2-2
cdr3_nt: TGCGCCAGCAGCCCGTATCTTTTGGGTGGGGGGGCAACCGGGGAGCTGTTTTTT
cdr3_aa: CASSPYLLGGGATGELFF

clone_size: NA
v_call: TRBV28
d_call: NA
j_call: TRBJ1-6
cdr3_nt: TGTGCCAGCAGTCTCCGACAGAGCTCCTATAATTCACCCCTCCACTTT
cdr3_aa: CASSLRQSSYNSPLHF

clone_size: NA
v_call: TRBV7-2
d_call: NA
j_call: TRBJ2-7
cdr3_nt: TGTGCCAGCAGCCCTAAAGAGAGGGGGGACCCCTACGAGCAGTACTTC
cdr3_aa: CASSPKERGDPYEQYF

clone_size: NA
v_call: TRBV7-9
d_call: TRBD1
j_call: TRBJ2-5
cdr3_nt: TGTGCCAGCAGCTCGACAGGGGTGGAGACCCAGTACTTC
cdr3_aa: CASSSTGVETQYF

clone_size: NA
v_call: TRBV16
d_call: TRBD1
j_call: TRBJ1-2
cdr3_nt: TGTGCCAGCAGCCACTACAGGGGGGGAAACTATGGCTACACCTTC
cdr3_aa: CASSHYRGGNYGYTF

clone_size: NA
v_call: TRBV4-1
d_call: NA
j_call: TRBJ1-6
cdr3_nt: TGCGCCAGCAGCCAACCGGGACCCCTAGGAGGTTCACCCCTCCACTTT
cdr3_aa: CASSQPGPLGGSPLHF

clone_size: NA
v_call: TRBV6-4
d_call: NA
j_call: TRBJ2-5
cdr3_nt: TGTGCCAGCAGTGAGACACCCCGGGGGACCCAGTACTTC
cdr3_aa: CASSETPRGTQYF

clone_size: NA
v_call: TRBV25-1
d_call: NA
j_call: TRBJ2-3
cdr3_nt: TGTGCCAGCAGTGAAGGTAGAGAGTATCGGAAAACAGATACGCAGTATTTT
cdr3_aa: CASSEGREYRKTDTQYF

clone_size: NA
v_call: TRBV4-1
d_call: NA
j_call: TRBJ1-3
cdr3_nt: TGCGCCAGCAGCCAATATCCTGGAAACACCATATATTTT
cdr3_aa: CASSQYPGNTIYF

clone_size: NA
v_call: TRBV6-1
d_call: NA
j_call: TRBJ2-7
cdr3_nt: TGTGCCAGCAGTGAACGGTGGACTGCGGTTCTACTCTACGAGCAGTACTTC
cdr3_aa: CASSERWTAVLLYEQYF

clone_size: NA
v_call: TRBV27
d_call: NA
j_call: TRBJ1-6
cdr3_nt: TGTGCCAGCAGTTTAGAGGCAGGTATTAATTCACCCCTCCACTTT
cdr3_aa: CASSLEAGINSPLHF

clone_size: NA
v_call: TRBV5-1
d_call: NA
j_call: TRBJ1-2
cdr3_nt: TGCGCCAGCAGCTTGCTCTCGGGACCCCACTATGGCTACACCTTC
cdr3_aa: CASSLLSGPHYGYTF

clone_size: NA
v_call: TRBV2
d_call: TRBD2
j_call: TRBJ2-5
cdr3_nt: TGTGCCAGCAAGGGGCGGGGGGGTGAAGAGACCCAGTACTTC
cdr3_aa: CASKGRGGEETQYF